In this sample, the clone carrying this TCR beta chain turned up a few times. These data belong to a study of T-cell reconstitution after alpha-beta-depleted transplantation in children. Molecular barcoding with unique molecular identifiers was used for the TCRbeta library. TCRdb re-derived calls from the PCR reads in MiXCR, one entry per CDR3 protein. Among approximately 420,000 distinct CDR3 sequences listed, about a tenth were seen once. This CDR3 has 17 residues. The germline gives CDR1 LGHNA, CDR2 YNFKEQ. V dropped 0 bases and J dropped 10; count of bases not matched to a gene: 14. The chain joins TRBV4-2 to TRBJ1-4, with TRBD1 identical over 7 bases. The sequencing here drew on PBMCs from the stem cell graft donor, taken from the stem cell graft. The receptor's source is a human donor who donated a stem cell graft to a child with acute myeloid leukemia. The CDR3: CASSQDVSEGGGRKLFF. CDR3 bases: TGTGCCAGCAGCCAAGATGTTAGTGAAGGGGGCGGGCGAAAACTGTTTTTT.